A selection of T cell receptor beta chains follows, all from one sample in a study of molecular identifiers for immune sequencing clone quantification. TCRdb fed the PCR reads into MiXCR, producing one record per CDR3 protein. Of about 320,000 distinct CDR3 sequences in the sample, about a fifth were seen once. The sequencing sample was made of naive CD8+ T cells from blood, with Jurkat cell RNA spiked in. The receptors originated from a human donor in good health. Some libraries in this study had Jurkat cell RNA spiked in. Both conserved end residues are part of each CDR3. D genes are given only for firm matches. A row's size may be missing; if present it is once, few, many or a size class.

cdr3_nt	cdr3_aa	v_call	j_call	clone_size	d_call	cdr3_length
TGTGCCAGCAGCTCGACAGGCAACTCTGGAAACACCATATATTTT	CASSSTGNSGNTIYF	TRBV27	TRBJ1-3	-	-	15
TGTGCCAGCAGCTTATCTCCCCCACTAGCGGGAGGGGACAATGAGCAGTTCTTC	CASSLSPPLAGGDNEQFF	TRBV7-3	TRBJ2-1	many	TRBD2	18
TGCAGCGTTCTGGGACTAGCGGGGGGGCTAGACACCGGGGAGCTGTTTTTT	CSVLGLAGGLDTGELFF	TRBV29-1	TRBJ2-2	many	TRBD2	17
TGTGCCAGCAGTTACGGGAGCAATCAGCCCCAGCATTTT	CASSYGSNQPQHF	TRBV6-2/TRBV6-3	TRBJ1-5	many	-	13
TGTGCCAGTAGTATTGACAACCCTGGGAACATTCAGTACTTC	CASSIDNPGNIQYF	TRBV19	TRBJ2-4	many	-	14
TGTGCCAGCAGTTGGACAGGGGATAGCACAGATACGCAGTATTTT	CASSWTGDSTDTQYF	TRBV6-2/TRBV6-3	TRBJ2-3	few	TRBD1	15
TGTGCCAGCTCCGAACCGCAGGTATACCAAGAGACCCAGTACTTC	CASSEPQVYQETQYF	TRBV18	TRBJ2-5	many	-	15
TGCAGCGTGGCGGGAGATACCTCTAATGAAAAACTGTTTTTT	CSVAGDTSNEKLFF	TRBV29-1	TRBJ1-4	many	-	14
TGTGCCTGCTTAGCATTGGATGAGCAGTTCTTC	CACLALDEQFF	TRBV30	TRBJ2-1	many	-	11
TGTGCCAGCAGTTTAATGCCGAGAAGGGAGCAGTACTTC	CASSLMPRREQYF	TRBV28	TRBJ2-7	many	-	13
TGTGCCAGCAGTTACCGGACAGGGGCGAGCTCCTACGAGCAGTACTTC	CASSYRTGASSYEQYF	TRBV6-5	TRBJ2-7	many	TRBD1	16
TGTGCCAGCAGTTTCCCAGCCGGTGAGGTCACAGATACGCAGTATTTT	CASSFPAGEVTDTQYF	TRBV28	TRBJ2-3	-	-	16
TGTGCCAGCAGCCAGGGGGAGCGGTATGGCTACACCTTC	CASSQGERYGYTF	TRBV14	TRBJ1-2	many	-	13
TGCGCCAGCAGCCCCGATGTAGGCAGCGGGGCGTACGAGCAGTACTTC	CASSPDVGSGAYEQYF	TRBV4-3	TRBJ2-7	many	TRBD2	16
TGCAGCGTTGAGAGGGACACTGAAGCTTTCTTT	CSVERDTEAFF	TRBV29-1	TRBJ1-1	many	-	11
TGTGCCAGCACCCAAGGACTAGCGGGAGGCGAGACCCAGTACTTC	CASTQGLAGGETQYF	TRBV3-1	TRBJ2-5	-	TRBD2	15
TGTGCCAGCAGTTTATCGACCGGGTCTGCCTACGAGCAGTACTTC	CASSLSTGSAYEQYF	TRBV27	TRBJ2-7	-	-	15
TGTGCCAGCAGTGGGAACAGGGCTGGCTACACCTTC	CASSGNRAGYTF	TRBV12-3/TRBV12-4	TRBJ1-2	many	-	12
TGTGCCAGCAGCCGCAGGCTGTTCTACGAGCAGTACTTC	CASSRRLFYEQYF	TRBV7-9	TRBJ2-7	few	-	13
TGTGCCAGCAGCCCCCCGGGACTAGCGGGGGGGATCACCGGGGAGCTGTTTTTT	CASSPPGLAGGITGELFF	TRBV7-9	TRBJ2-2	few	TRBD2	18
TGTGCCAGCAGCATCAGTAGCGGGAGCTACGAGCAGTACTTC	CASSISSGSYEQYF	TRBV7-3	TRBJ2-7	many	TRBD2	14
TGCGCCAGCAGCCAAGATGCAGTTTCCTACGAGCAGTACTTC	CASSQDAVSYEQYF	TRBV4-1	TRBJ2-7	-	-	14
TGTGCCAGCTCAGCAGGGGGCGAAGGGACTGAAGCTTTCTTT	CASSAGGEGTEAFF	TRBV6-5	TRBJ1-1	many	TRBD1	14
TGCGCCAGCAGCCAAGAAGCTGACTTCGTCTACGAGCAGTACTTC	CASSQEADFVYEQYF	TRBV4-3	TRBJ2-7	many	-	15
TGTGCCAGCAGCCCCGGGTCGCGTGAAGGAGGTTGGGGCAATGAGCAGTTCTTC	CASSPGSREGGWGNEQFF	TRBV7-9	TRBJ2-1	many	-	18
TGCAGCGTTGAAGATCTCTTTCGCGAGCAGTACTTC	CSVEDLFREQYF	TRBV29-1	TRBJ2-7	-	-	12
TGCGCCAGCAGCCAAGATCGTGGGGGGCTCGTTACCTACGAGCAGTACTTC	CASSQDRGGLVTYEQYF	TRBV4-3	TRBJ2-7	many	-	17
TGTGCCAGCAGTTCTCTCACCGAGGTTGCTGGACAGGGGGCAGGGAACACCGGGGAGCTGTTTTTT	CASSSLTEVAGQGAGNTGELFF	TRBV6-2/TRBV6-3	TRBJ2-2	-	TRBD1	22
TGTGCCAGCAGCCACAGACAGGGGAGAACCTACGAGCAGTACTTC	CASSHRQGRTYEQYF	TRBV28	TRBJ2-7	-	TRBD1	15
TGTGCCAGCAATGGACAGGGGAGCAATCAGCCCCAGCATTTT	CASNGQGSNQPQHF	TRBV6-2/TRBV6-3	TRBJ1-5	many	TRBD1	14
TGTGCCAGTACTCCCGGCGGGGGGGGAACCTACGAGCAGTACTTC	CASTPGGGGTYEQYF	TRBV19	TRBJ2-7	-	TRBD2	15
TGTGCCAGCAGCTTTCAGGGAGACTTTAGCACAGGTACGCAGTATTTT	CASSFQGDFSTGTQYF	TRBV5-8	TRBJ2-3	-	-	16
TGCGCCAGCAGCCAAAACCCGACTAGGTTCACAGATACGCAGTATTTT	CASSQNPTRFTDTQYF	TRBV4-3	TRBJ2-3	many	-	16
TGTGCCAGTTCGTGGGGGGCTAACACTGAAGCTTTCTTT	CASSWGANTEAFF	TRBV5-6	TRBJ1-1	many	-	13
TGTGCCAGCAGCTTGGGGACAGGGCCCGTCGGCACCGGGGAGCTGTTTTTT	CASSLGTGPVGTGELFF	TRBV5-4	TRBJ2-2	many	TRBD1	17
TGCGCCAGCAGCCAAGATTTGGCAGGTGTTGAAAAACTGTTTTTT	CASSQDLAGVEKLFF	TRBV4-1	TRBJ1-4	-	-	15
TGCGCCAGCAGCCAGGGACCCGCCGGCAGTAACTCTGGAAACACCATATATTTT	CASSQGPAGSNSGNTIYF	TRBV4-3	TRBJ1-3	many	-	18
TGTGCCAGCAGCAAATGGACGACGAACACCGGGGAGCTGTTTTTT	CASSKWTTNTGELFF	TRBV6-6	TRBJ2-2	many	-	15
TGTGCCAGCAGCTGGACGGGAGCCAAAAACATTCGGTACTTC	CASSWTGAKNIRYF	TRBV27	TRBJ2-4	once	-	14
TGTGCCAGCAGTTTATCCCCGGGGTCTAGCACAGATACGCAGTATTTT	CASSLSPGSSTDTQYF	TRBV12-3/TRBV12-4	TRBJ2-3	many	-	16
TGTGCCAGCAGCTGGGATCAGGGCCACGAGCAGTACTTC	CASSWDQGHEQYF	TRBV5-4	TRBJ2-7	many	-	13
TGCAGCGTTGAGGTACAGGGGAAGGTATACGAGCAGTACTTC	CSVEVQGKVYEQYF	TRBV29-1	TRBJ2-7	few	TRBD1	14
TGTGCCTTAAGTGGGACAGGGATTAGCACAGATACGCAGTATTTT	CALSGTGISTDTQYF	TRBV30	TRBJ2-3	many	TRBD1	15
TGTGCCAGTAGTATTAGCGGGGGGGCAAATGAGCAGTTCTTC	CASSISGGANEQFF	TRBV19	TRBJ2-1	many	TRBD2	14
TGTGCCTGGAGTGCCGGGACAGGGGGTTTTGCTTTCTTT	CAWSAGTGGFAFF	TRBV30	TRBJ1-1	few	TRBD1	13
TGTGCCAGTAGTATAGACCCTACTAGCAACTCGCGGGCCCAGTACTTC	CASSIDPTSNSRAQYF	TRBV19	TRBJ2-5	many	-	16
TGCGCCAGCAGCACAATCGGTGAGCAGTTCTTC	CASSTIGEQFF	TRBV5-1	TRBJ2-1	many	-	11
TGTGCCAGCAGCCAACAGGGGTACCAAGAGACCCAGTACTTC	CASSQQGYQETQYF	TRBV14	TRBJ2-5	many	-	14
TGTGCCAGCAGTTACCTCGGGGAACTCTACGAGCAGTACTTC	CASSYLGELYEQYF	TRBV6-6	TRBJ2-7	many	-	14
TGTGCCAGCAGGCCAGGACAGGGCCACACCTATGGCTACACCTTC	CASRPGQGHTYGYTF	TRBV6-5	TRBJ1-2	-	TRBD1	15
TGCGCCAGCAGTCAACCCTCGGGGACAGGACGAAACACTGAAGCTTTCTTT	CASSQPSGTGRNTEAFF	TRBV23-1	TRBJ1-1	many	TRBD1	17
TGTGCCAGCAGCTTTTGGGGTGATCAGCCCCAGCATTTT	CASSFWGDQPQHF	TRBV7-2	TRBJ1-5	many	-	13
TGTGCCAGCAGTGCCCCGGTGGGACAGGCGAACACCGGGGAGCTGTTTTTT	CASSAPVGQANTGELFF	TRBV7-9	TRBJ2-2	many	TRBD1	17
TGTGCCAGCACCGAAGGAGGCCCGGAAAAACTGTTTTTT	CASTEGGPEKLFF	TRBV3-1	TRBJ1-4	-	-	13
TGCAGTGCTAGAGGGACTAGCGGGGGGGAGTACCAAGAGACCCAGTACTTC	CSARGTSGGEYQETQYF	TRBV20-1	TRBJ2-5	many	TRBD2	17